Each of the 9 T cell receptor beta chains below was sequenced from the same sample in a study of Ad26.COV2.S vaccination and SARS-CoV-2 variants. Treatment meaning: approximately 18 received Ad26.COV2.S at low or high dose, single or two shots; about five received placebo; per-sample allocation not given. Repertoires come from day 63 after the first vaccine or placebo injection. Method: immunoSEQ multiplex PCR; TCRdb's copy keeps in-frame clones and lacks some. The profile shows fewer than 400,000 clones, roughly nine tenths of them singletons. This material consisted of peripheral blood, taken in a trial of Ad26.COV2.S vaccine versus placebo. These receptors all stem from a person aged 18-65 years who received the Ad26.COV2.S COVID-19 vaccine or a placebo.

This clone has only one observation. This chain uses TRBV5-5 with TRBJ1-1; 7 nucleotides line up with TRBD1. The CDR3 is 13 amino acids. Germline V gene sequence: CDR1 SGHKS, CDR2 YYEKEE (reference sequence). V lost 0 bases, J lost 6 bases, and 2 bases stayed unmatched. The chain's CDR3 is CASSLGTGSEAFF. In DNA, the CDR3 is TGTGCCAGCAGCTTGGGGACAGGATCTGAAGCTTTCTTT.

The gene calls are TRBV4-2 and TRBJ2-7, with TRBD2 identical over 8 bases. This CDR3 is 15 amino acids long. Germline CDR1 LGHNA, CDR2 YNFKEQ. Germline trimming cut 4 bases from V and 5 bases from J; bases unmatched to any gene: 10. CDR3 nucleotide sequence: TGTGCCAGCAGCCTAGGGGGTAGCGGGGATAACGAGCAGTACTTC. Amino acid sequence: CASSLGGSGDNEQYF.

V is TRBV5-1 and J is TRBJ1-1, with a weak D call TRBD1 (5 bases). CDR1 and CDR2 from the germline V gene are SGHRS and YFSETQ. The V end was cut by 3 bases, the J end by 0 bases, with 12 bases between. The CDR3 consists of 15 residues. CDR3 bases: TGCGCCAGCAGCTCGCAGGGACCTCTGAACACTGAAGCTTTCTTT. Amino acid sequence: CASSSQGPLNTEAFF. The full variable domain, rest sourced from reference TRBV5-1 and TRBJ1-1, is KAGVTQTPRYLIKTRGQQVTLSCSPISGHRSVSWYQQTPGQGLQFLFEYFSETQRNKGNFPGRFSGRQFSNSRSEMNVSTLELGDSALYLCASSSQGPLNTEAFFGQGTRLTVV.

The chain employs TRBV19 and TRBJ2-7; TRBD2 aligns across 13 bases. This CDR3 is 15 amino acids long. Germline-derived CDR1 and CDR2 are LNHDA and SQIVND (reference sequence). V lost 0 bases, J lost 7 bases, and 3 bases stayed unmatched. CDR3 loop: CASSIDLGLAGEQYF. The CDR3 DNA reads TGTGCCAGTAGTATAGATCTGGGACTAGCGGGGGAGCAGTACTTC.

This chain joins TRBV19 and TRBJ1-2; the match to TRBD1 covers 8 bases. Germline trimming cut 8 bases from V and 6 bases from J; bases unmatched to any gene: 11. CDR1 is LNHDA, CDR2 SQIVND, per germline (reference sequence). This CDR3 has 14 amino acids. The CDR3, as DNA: TGTGCCAGTGGGAGGACAGGGAGGGGGAATGGCTACACCTTC. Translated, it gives CASGRTGRGNGYTF.

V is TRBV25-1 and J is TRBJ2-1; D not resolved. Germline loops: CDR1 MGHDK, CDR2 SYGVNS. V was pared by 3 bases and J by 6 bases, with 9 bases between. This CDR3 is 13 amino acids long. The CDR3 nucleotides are TGTGCCAGCAGTGACACGCTTTTCAATGAGCAGTTCTTC. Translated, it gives CASSDTLFNEQFF.

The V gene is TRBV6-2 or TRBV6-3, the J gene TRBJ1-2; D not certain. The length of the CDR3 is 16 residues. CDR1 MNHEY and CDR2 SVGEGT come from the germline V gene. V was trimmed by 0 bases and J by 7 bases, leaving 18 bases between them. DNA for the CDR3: TGTGCCAGCAGTTACTCGAGATTGGCCCCGGCGGGTGGCTACACCTTC. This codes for CASSYSRLAPAGGYTF.

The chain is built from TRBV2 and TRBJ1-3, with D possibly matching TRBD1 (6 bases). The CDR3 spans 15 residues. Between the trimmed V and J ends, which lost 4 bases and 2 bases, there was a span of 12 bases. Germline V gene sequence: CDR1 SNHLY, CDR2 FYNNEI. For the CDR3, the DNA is TGTGCCAGCAGTGGACGGACAGTAACTGGAAACACCATATATTTT. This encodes CASSGRTVTGNTIYF.

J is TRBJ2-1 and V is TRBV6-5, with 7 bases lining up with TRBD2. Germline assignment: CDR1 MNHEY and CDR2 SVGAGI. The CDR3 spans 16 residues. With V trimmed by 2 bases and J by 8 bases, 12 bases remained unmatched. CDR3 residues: CASSYGRETRWDEQFF. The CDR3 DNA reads TGTGCCAGCAGTTACGGGCGGGAGACCCGTTGGGATGAGCAGTTCTTC.